This T cell receptor (beta chain) originates from a study of identical twins. Study-level points and caveats: Abundant cord blood beta clonotypes carried fewer insertions; memory repertoires showed none.

CDR1 is SGHNT and CDR2 is YYREEE in the germline V gene (reference sequence). This CDR3 contains 15 residues. The V and J ends lost 1 base and 0 bases respectively, with 9 bases between them. TCRdb reanalysed the 5' RACE reads using MiXCR and keeps one entry per CDR3 protein. The sample contains fewer than 900,000 distinct CDR3 sequences, around 21% of which appear only once. With regard to this clonotype: Its antigen is not known.

These data are also associated with another study on T cells expressing NK-cell markers. As that report states: The study drew TCR beta repertoires from sorted CD3+CD56+NKG2C+, CD3+CD56+NKG2C- and CD3+CD56-NKG2C+ T cells.

Sequences were obtained from PBMCs. J is TRBJ2-3 and V is TRBV5-4, with D unresolved. The clonotype was recovered from a woman younger than 35 in good health. CDR3 DNA sequence: TGTGCCAGCAGCTTGTTAAGCTATAGCACAGATACGCAGTATTTT. As protein: CASSLLSYSTDTQYF.